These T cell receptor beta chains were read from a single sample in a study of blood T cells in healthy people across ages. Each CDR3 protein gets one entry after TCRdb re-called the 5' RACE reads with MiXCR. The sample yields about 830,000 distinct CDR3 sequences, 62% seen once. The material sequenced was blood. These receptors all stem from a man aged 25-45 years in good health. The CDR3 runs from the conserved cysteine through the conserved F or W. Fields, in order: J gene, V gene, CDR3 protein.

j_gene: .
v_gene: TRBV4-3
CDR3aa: CASSQGLGTAYEQYF

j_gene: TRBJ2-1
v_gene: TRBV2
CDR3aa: CASRLDTNNEQFF

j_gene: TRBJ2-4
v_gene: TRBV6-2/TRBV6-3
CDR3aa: CASSYKTREQYF

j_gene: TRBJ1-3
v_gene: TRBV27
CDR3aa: CASGPSGGYGNTIYF

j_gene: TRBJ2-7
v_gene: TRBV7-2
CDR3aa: CASRGGGLSYEQYF

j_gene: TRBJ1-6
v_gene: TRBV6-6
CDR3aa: CASSLTGRGTAPLHF

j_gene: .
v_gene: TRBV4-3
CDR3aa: CASKQGLAGGEETQYF

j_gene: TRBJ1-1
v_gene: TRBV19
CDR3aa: CASSQSGVGASEAFF

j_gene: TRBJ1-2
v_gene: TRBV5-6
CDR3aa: CASSPRVRDLYGYTF

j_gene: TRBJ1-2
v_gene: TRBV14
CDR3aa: CASSLGLTNYGYTF

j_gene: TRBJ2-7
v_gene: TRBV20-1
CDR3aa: CSARGGLTSGSYEQYF

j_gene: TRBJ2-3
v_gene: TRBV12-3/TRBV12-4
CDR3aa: CATGQGSDTQYF

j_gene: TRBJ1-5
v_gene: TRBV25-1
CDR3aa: CASSELYSGQPQHF

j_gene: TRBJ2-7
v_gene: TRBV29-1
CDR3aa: CSVEQRDRYEQYF

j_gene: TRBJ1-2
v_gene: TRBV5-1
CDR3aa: CASSLRGTQEAYGYTF

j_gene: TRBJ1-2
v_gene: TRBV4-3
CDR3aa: CASSQGIYYGYTF

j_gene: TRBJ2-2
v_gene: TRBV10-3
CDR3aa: CAISSGTSGPNTGELFF

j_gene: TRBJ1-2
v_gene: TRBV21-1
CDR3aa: CASSKIPRVHGYTF

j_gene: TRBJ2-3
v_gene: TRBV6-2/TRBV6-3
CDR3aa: CASSYEDGGSSTDTQYF

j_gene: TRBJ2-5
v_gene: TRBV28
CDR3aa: CASSSVWGGGQETQYF

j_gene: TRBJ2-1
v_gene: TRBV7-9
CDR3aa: CASSLHIFRDYNEQFF

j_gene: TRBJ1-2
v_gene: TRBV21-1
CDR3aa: CASSKGGGTGSKNDGYTF

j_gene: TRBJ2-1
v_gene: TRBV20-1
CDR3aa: CSAPSSNEQFF

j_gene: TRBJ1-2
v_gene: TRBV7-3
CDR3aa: CASSLYEGYGYTF

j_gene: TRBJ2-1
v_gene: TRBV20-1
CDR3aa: CSARDFRADNEQFF

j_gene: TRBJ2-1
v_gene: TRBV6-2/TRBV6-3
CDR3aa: CASGFDEQFF

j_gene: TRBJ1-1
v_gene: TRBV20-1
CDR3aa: CSASEGNMNTEAFF

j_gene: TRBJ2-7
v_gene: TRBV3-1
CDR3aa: CASSQDLGDRSYEQYF

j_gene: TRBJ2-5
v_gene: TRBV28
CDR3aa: CASGQGMEETQYF

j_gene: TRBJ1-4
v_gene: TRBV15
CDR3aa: CATSGEKLFF

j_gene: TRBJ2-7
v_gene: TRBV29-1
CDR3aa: CSVDLGDDYGQYF

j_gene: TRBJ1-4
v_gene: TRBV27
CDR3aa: CASSLSWGGIGEKLFF

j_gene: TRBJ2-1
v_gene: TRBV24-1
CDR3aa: CATSWGRTGGNEQFF